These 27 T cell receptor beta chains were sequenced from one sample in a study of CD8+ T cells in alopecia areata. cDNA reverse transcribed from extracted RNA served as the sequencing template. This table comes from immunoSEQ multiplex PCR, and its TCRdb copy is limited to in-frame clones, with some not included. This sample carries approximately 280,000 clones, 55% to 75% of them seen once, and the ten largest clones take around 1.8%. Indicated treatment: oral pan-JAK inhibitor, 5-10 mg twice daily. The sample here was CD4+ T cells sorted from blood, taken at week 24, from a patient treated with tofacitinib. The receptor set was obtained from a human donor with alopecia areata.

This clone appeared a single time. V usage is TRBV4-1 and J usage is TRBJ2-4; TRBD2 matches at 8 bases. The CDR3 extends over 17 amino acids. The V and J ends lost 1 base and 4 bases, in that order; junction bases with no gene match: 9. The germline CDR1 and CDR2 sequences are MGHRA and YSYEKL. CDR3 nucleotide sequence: TGCGCCAGCAGCCAAGGAAGGGCGGGGGGCTCGAAAAACATTCAGTACTTC. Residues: CASSQGRAGGSKNIQYF.

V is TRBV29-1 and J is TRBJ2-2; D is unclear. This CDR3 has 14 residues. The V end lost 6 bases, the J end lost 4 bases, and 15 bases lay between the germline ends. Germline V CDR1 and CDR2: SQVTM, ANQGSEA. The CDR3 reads CSVYNQLGTGELFF. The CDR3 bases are TGCAGCGTCTACAACCAGCTGGGCACCGGGGAGCTGTTTTTT.

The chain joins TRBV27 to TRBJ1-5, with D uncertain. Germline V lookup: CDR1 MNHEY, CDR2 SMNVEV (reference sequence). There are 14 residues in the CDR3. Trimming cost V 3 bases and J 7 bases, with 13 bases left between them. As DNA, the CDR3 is TGTGCCAGCAGTTTTCGGAGTTCCTGGCAGCCCCAGCATTTT. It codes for CASSFRSSWQPQHF.

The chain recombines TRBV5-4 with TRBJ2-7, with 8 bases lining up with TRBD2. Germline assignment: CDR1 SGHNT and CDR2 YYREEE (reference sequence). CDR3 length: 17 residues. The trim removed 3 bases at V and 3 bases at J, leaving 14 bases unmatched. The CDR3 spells CASSSLAHAGGGYEQYF. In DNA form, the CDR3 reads TGTGCCAGCAGCTCACTAGCCCATGCGGGGGGCGGCTACGAGCAGTACTTC.

The CDR3 spells CASSGTGGDYGYTF. In nucleotides, the CDR3 is TGCGCCAGCAGCGGGACAGGGGGTGACTATGGCTACACCTTC. The chain couples TRBV5-1 to TRBJ1-2, with TRBD1 identical over 11 bases. The V gene's germline CDR1 is SGHRS and CDR2 YFSETQ. The V segment lost 4 bases and the J segment 3 bases; nucleotides outside the gene matches: 2. There are 14 residues in the CDR3.

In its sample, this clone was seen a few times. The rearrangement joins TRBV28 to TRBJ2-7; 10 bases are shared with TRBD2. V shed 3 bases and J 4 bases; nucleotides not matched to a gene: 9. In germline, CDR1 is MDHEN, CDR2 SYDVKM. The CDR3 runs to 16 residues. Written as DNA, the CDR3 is TGTGCCAGCAGTTTCCGGTTCGCTAGCGGGAGTTACGAGCAGTACTTC. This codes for CASSFRFASGSYEQYF.

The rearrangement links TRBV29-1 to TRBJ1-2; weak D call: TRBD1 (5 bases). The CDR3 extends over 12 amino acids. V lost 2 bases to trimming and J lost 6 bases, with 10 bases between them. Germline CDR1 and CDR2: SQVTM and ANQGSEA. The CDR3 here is CSVEKGVHGYTF. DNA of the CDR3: TGCAGCGTTGAAAAAGGGGTTCATGGCTACACCTTC.

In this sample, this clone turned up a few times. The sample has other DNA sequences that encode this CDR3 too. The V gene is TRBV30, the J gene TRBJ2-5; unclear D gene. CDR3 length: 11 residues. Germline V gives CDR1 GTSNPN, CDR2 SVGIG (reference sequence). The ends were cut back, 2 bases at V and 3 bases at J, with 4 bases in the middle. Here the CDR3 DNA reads TGTGCCTGGAGTCCTAAAGAGACCCAGTACTTC. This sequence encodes CAWSPKETQYF.

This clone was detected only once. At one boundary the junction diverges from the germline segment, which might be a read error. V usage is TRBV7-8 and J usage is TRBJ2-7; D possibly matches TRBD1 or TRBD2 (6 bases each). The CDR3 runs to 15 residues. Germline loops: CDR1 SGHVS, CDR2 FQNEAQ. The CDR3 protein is CASSSPGAGVYEKYF. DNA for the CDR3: TGTGCCAGCAGCTCCCCGGGGGCCGGGGTCTACGAGAAGTACTTC.

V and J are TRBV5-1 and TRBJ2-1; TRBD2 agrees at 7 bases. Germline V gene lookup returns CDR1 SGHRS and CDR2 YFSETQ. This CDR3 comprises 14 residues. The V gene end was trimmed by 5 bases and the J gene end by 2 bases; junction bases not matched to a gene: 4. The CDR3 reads CASSIGTTYNEQFF. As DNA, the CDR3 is TGCGCCAGCAGTATCGGGACTACCTACAATGAGCAGTTCTTC. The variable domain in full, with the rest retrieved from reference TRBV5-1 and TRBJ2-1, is KAGVTQTPRYLIKTRGQQVTLSCSPISGHRSVSWYQQTPGQGLQFLFEYFSETQRNKGNFPGRFSGRQFSNSRSEMNVSTLELGDSALYLCASSIGTTYNEQFFGPGTRLTVL.

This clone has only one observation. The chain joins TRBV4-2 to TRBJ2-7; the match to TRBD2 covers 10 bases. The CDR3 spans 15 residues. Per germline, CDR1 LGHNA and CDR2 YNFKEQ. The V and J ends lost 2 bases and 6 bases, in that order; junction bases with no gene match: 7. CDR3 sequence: CASSQQSGGAVEQYF. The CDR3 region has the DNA TGTGCCAGCAGCCAACAGAGCGGGGGGGCCGTCGAGCAGTACTTC.

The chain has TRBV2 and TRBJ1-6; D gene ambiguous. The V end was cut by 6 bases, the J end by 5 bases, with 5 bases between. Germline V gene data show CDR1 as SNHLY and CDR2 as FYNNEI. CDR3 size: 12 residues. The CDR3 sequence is CASSLDNSPLHF. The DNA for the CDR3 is TGTGCCAGCAGCCTTGATAATTCACCCCTCCACTTT.

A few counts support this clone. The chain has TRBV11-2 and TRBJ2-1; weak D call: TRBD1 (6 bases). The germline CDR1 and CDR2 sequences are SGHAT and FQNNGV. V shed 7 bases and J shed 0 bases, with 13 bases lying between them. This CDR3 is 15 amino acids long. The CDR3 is CASTLRQASYNEQFF. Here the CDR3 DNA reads TGTGCCAGCACTTTGCGACAGGCCTCCTACAATGAGCAGTTCTTC. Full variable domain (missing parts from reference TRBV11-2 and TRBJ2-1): EAGVAQSPRYKIIEKRQSVAFWCNPISGHATLYWYQQILGQGPKLLIQFQNNGVVDDSQLPKDRFSAERLKGVDSTLKIQPAKLEDSAVYLCASTLRQASYNEQFFGPGTRLTVL.

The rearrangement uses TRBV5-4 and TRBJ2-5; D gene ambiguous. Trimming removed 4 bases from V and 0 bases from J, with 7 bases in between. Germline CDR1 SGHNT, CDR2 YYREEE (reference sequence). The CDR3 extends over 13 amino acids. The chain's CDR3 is CASSPAYQETQYF. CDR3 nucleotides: TGTGCCAGCAGCCCAGCGTACCAAGAGACCCAGTACTTC. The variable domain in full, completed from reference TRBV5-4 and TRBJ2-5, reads ETGVTQSPTHLIKTRGQQVTLRCSSQSGHNTVSWYQQALGQGPQFIFQYYREEENGRGNFPPRFSGLQFPNYSSELNVNALELDDSALYLCASSPAYQETQYFGPGTRLLVL.

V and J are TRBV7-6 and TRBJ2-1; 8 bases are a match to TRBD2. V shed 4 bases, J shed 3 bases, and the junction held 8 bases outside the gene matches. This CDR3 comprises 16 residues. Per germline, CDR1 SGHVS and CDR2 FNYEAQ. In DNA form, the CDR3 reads TGTGCCAGCAGCTCAACCGGGACTAGTCGCTACAATGAGCAGTTCTTC. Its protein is CASSSTGTSRYNEQFF.

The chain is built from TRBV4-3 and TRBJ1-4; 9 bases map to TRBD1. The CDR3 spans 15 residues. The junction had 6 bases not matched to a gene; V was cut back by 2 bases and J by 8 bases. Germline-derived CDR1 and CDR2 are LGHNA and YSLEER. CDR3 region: CASSQLTGGSEKLFF. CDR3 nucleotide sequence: TGCGCCAGCAGCCAATTAACAGGGGGCTCGGAAAAACTGTTTTTT.

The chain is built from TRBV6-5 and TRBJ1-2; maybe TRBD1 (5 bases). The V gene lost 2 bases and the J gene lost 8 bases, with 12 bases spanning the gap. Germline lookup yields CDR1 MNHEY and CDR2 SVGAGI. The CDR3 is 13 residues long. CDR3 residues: CASSYPMGGGYTF. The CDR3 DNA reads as TGTGCCAGCAGTTACCCTATGGGGGGAGGCTACACCTTC.

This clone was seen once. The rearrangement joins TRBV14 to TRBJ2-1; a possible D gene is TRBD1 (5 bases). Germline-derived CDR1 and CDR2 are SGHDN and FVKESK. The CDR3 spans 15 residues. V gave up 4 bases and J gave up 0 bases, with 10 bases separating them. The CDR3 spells CASSPRQSSYNEQFF. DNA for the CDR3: TGTGCCAGCAGCCCCCGACAGAGCTCCTACAATGAGCAGTTCTTC.

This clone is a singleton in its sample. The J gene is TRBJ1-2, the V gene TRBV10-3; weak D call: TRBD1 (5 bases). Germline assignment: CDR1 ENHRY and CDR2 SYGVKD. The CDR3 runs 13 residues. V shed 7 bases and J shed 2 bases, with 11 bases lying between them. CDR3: CAIKGVPNYGYTF. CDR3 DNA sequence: TGTGCCATCAAAGGGGTGCCCAACTATGGCTACACCTTC.

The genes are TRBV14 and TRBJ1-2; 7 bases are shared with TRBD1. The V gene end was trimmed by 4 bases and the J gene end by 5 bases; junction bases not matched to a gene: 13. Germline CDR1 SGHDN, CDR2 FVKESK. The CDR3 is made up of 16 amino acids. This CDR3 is CASSRREGALEYGYTF. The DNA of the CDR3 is TGTGCCAGCAGCCGGAGGGAGGGGGCTCTCGAGTATGGCTACACCTTC.

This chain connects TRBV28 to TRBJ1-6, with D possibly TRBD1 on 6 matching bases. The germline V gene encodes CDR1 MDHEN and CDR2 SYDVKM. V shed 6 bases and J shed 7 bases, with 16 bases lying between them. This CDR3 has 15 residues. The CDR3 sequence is CASSPSDRQNSPLHF. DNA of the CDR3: TGTGCCAGCAGCCCCTCTGACAGGCAGAATTCACCCCTCCACTTT.

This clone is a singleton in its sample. The CDR3, as DNA: TGTGCCAGCAGCTTGTTTGTAGCAGATACGCAGTATTTT. It codes for CASSLFVADTQYF. The chain recombines TRBV5-6 with TRBJ2-3; D gene unclear. V lost 1 base to trimming and J lost 4 bases, with 7 bases between them. In germline, CDR1 is SGHDT, CDR2 YYEEEE. This CDR3 contains 13 residues.

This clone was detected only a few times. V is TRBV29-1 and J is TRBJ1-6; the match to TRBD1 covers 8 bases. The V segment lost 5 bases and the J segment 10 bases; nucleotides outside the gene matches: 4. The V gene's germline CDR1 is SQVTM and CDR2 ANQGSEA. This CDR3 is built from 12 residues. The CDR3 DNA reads TGCAGCGTTAGAGCAGGGGGCTCACCCCTCCACTTT. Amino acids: CSVRAGGSPLHF. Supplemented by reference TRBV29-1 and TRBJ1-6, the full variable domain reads SAVISQKPSRDICQRGTSLTIQCQVDSQVTMMFWYRQQPGQSLTLIATANQGSEATYESGFVIDKFPISRPNLTFSTLTVSNMSPEDSSIYLCSVRAGGSPLHFGNGTRLTVT.

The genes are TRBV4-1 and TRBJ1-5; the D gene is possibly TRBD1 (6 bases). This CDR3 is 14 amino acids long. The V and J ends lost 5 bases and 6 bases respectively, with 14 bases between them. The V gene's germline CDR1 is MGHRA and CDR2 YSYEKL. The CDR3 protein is CASSDYPRGQPQHF. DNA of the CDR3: TGCGCCAGCAGCGACTACCCCAGGGGTCAGCCCCAGCATTTT.

CDR3 in DNA: TGTGCCACCAGCAGAGATTTACCAAGGGTATCCTACGAGCAGTACTTC. Protein sequence: CATSRDLPRVSYEQYF. The V and J genes are TRBV15 and TRBJ2-7, with D unresolved. The CDR3 is 16 amino acids. The V gene's germline CDR1 is LNHNV and CDR2 YYDKDF (reference sequence). Deletions cut 0 bases from V and 1 base from J, with 13 bases between. The whole variable domain, filled in from reference TRBV15 and TRBJ2-7, reads DAMVIQNPRYQVTQFGKPVTLSCSQTLNHNVMYWYQQKSSQAPKLLFHYYDKDFNNEADTPDNFQSRRPNTSFCFLDIRSPGLGDTAMYLCATSRDLPRVSYEQYFGPGTRLTVT.

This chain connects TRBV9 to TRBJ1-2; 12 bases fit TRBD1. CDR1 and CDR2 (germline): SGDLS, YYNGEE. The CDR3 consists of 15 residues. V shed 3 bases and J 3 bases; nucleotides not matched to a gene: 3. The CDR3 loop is CASSEGTGGDYGYTF. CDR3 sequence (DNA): TGTGCCAGCAGCGAGGGGACAGGGGGCGACTATGGCTACACCTTC.

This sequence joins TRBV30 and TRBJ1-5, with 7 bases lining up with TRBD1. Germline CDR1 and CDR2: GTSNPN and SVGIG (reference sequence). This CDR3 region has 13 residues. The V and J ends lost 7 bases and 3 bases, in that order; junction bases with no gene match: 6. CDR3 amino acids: CAYTQGSNQPQHF. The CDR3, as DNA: TGTGCCTACACACAGGGGTCCAATCAGCCCCAGCATTTT. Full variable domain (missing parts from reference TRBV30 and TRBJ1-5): SQTIHQWPATLVQPVGSPLSLECTVEGTSNPNLYWYRQAAGRGLQLLFYSVGIGQISSEVPQNLSASRPQDRQFILSSKKLLLSDSGFYLCAYTQGSNQPQHFGDGTRLSIL.